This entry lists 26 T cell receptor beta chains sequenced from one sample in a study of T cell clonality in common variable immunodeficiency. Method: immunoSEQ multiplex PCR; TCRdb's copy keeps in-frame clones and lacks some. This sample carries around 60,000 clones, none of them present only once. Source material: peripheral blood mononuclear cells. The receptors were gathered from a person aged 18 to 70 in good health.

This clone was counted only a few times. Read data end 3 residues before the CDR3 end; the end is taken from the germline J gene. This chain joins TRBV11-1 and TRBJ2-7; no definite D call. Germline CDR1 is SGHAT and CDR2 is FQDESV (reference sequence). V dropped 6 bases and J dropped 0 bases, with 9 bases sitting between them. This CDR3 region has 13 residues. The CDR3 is CASRHPSSYEQYF. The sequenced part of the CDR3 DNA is TGTGCCAGCAGACATCCTAGCTCCTACGAG.

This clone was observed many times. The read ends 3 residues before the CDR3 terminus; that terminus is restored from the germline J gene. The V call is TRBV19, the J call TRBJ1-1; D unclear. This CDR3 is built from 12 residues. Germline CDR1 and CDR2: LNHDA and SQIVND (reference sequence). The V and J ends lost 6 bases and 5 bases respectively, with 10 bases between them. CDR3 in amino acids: CASSPPGTEAFF. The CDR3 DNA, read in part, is TGTGCCAGTAGCCCCCCGGGTACTGAA.

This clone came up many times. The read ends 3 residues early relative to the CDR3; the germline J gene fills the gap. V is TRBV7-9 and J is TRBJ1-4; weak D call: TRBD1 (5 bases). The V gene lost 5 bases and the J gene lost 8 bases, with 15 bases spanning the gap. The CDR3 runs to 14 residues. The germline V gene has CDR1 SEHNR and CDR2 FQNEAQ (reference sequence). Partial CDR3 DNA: TGTGCCAGCAGCATGGACGGGGGGTCCGAAAAA. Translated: CASSMDGGSEK. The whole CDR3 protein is CASSMDGGSEKLFF.

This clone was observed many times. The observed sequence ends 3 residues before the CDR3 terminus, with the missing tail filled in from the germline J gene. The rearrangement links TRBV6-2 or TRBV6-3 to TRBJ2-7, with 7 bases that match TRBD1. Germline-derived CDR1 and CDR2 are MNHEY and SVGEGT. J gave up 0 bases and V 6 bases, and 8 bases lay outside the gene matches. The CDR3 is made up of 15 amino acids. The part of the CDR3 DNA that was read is TGTGCCAGCAGAACCCTCAGGGGGAGCTCCTACGAG. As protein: CASRTLRGSSYE. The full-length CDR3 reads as CASRTLRGSSYEQYF.

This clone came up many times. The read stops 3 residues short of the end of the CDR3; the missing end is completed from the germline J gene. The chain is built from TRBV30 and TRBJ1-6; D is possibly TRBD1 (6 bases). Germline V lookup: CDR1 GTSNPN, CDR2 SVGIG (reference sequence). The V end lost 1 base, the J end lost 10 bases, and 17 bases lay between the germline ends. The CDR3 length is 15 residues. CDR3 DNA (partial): TGTGCCTGGAGTGCCCCCCCGCTGGGGGCATCACCC. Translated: CAWSAPPLGASP. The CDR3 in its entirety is CAWSAPPLGASPLHF.

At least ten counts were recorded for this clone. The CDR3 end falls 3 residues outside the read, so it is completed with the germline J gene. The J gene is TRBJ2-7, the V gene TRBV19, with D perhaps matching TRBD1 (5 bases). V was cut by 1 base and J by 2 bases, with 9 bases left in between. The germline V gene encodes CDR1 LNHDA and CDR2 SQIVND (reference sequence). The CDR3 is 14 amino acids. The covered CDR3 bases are TGTGCCAGTAGTATAGCAGGGCGAGCCTACGAG. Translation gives CASSIAGRAYE. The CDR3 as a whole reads CASSIAGRAYEQYF.

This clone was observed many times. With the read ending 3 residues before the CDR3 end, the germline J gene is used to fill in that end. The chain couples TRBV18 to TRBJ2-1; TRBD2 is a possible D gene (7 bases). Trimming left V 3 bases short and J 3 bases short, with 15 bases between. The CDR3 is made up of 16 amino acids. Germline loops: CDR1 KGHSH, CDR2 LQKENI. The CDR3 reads CASSPMGEGVYNEQFF. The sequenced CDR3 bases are TGTGCCAGCTCACCTATGGGGGAGGGGGTCTACAATGAG. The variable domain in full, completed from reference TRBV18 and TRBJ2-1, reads NAGVMQNPRHLVRRRGQEARLRCSPMKGHSHVYWYRQLPEEGLKFMVYLQKENIIDESGMPKERFSAEFPKEGPSILRIQQVVRGDSAAYFCASSPMGEGVYNEQFFGPGTRLTVL.

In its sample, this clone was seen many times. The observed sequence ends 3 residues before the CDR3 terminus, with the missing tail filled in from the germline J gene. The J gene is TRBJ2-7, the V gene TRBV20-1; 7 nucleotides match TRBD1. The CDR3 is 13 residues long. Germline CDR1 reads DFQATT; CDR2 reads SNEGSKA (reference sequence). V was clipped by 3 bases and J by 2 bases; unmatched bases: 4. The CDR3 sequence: CSASDREPYEQYF. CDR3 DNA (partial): TGCAGTGCTAGCGACAGGGAGCCCTACGAG.

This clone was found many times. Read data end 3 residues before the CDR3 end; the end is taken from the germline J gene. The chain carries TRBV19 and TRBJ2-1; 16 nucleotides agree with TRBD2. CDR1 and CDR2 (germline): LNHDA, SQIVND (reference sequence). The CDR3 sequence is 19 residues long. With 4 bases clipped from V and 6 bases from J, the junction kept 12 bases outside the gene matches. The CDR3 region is CASSTRVGTSGGATNEQFF. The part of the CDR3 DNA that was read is TGTGCCAGTAGTACAAGGGTAGGGACTAGCGGGGGGGCGACCAATGAG.

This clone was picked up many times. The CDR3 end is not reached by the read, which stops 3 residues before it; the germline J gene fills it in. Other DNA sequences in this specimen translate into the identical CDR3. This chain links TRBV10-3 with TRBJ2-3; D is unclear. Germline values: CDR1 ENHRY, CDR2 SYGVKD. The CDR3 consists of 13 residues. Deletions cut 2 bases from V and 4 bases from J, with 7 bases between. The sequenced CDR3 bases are TGTGCCATCAGTGAGGTGTCGGCAGATACG. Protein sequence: CAISEVSADT. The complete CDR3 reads CAISEVSADTQYF.

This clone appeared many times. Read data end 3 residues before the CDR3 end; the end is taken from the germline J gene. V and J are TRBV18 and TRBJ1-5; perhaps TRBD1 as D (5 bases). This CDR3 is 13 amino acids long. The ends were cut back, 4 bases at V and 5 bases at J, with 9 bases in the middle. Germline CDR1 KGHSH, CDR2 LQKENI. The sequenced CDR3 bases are TGTGCCAGCTCACTCGGGGGAGATCAGCCC. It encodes CASSLGGDQP. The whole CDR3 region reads CASSLGGDQPQHF.

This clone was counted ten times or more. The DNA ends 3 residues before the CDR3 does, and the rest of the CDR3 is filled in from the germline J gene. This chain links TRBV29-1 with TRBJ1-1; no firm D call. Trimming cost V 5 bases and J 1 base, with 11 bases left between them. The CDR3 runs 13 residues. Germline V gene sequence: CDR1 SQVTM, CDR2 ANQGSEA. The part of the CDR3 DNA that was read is TGCAGCGTTTCCGGGGTGCAGAACACTGAA. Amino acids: CSVSGVQNTE. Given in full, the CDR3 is CSVSGVQNTEAFF. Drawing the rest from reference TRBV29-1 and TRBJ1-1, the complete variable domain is SAVISQKPSRDICQRGTSLTIQCQVDSQVTMMFWYRQQPGQSLTLIATANQGSEATYESGFVIDKFPISRPNLTFSTLTVSNMSPEDSSIYLCSVSGVQNTEAFFGQGTRLTVV.

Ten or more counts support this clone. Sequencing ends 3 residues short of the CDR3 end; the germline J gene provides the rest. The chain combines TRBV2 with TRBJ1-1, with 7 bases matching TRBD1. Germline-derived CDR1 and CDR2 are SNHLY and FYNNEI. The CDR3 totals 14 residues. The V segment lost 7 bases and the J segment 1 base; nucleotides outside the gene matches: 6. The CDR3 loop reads CASISGQRNTEAFF. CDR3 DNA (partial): TGTGCCAGCATCTCGGGACAGAGGAACACTGAA.

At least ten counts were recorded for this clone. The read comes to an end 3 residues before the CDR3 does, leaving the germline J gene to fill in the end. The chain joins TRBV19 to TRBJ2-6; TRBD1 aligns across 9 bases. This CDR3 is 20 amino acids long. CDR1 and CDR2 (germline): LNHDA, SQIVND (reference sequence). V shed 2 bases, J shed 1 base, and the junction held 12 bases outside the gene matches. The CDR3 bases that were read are TGTGCCAGTAGTATAAAGGGGACGGGACAGGGTTCATCTGGGGCCAACGTC. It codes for CASSIKGTGQGSSGANV. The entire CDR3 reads CASSIKGTGQGSSGANVLTF.

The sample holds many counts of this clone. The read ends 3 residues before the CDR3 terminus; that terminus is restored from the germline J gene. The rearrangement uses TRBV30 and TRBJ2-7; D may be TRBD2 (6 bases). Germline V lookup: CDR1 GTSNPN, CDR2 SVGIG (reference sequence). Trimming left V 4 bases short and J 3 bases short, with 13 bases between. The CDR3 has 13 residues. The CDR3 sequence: CAWTGTPLYEQYF. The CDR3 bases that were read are TGTGCCTGGACCGGGACTCCACTCTACGAG.

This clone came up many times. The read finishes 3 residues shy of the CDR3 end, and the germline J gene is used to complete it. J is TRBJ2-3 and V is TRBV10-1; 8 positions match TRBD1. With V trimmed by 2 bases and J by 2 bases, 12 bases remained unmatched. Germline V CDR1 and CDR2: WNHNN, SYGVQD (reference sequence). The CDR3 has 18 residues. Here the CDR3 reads CASSEAPGQGPDTDTQYF. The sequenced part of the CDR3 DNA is TGCGCCAGCAGTGAGGCCCCCGGACAGGGTCCAGACACAGATACG.

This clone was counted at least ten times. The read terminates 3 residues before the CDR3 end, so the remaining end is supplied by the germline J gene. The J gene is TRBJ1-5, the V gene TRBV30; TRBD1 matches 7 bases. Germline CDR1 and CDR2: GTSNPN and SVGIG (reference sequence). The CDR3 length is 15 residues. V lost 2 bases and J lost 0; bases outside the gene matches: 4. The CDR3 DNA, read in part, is TGTGCCTGGAGTAGACAGGGTTATAGCAATCAGCCC. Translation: CAWSRQGYSNQP. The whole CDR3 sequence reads CAWSRQGYSNQPQHF.

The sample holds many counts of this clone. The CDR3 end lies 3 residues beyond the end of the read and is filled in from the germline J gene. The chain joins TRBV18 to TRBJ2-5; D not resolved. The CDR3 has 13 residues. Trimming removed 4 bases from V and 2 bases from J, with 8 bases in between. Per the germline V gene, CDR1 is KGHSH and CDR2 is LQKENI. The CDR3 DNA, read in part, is TGTGCCAGCTCACGTTCGCAGCAAGAGACC. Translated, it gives CASSRSQQET. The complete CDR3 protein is CASSRSQQETQYF. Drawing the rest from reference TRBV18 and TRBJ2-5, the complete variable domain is NAGVMQNPRHLVRRRGQEARLRCSPMKGHSHVYWYRQLPEEGLKFMVYLQKENIIDESGMPKERFSAEFPKEGPSILRIQQVVRGDSAAYFCASSRSQQETQYFGPGTRLLVL.

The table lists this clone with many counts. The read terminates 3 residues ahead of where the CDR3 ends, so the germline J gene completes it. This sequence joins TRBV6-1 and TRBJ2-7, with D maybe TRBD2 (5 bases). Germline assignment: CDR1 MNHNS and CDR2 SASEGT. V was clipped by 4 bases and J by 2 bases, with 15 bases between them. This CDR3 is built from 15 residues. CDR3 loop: CASSGYGGRTYEQYF. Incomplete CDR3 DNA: TGTGCCAGCAGTGGATATGGCGGGCGGACCTACGAG.

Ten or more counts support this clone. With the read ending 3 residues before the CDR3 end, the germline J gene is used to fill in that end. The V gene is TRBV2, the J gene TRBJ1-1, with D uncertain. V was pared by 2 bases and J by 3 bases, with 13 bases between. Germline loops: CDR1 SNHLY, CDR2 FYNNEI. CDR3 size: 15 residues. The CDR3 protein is CASSELVGQDTEAFF. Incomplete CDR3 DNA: TGTGCCAGCAGTGAATTGGTTGGCCAGGACACTGAA.

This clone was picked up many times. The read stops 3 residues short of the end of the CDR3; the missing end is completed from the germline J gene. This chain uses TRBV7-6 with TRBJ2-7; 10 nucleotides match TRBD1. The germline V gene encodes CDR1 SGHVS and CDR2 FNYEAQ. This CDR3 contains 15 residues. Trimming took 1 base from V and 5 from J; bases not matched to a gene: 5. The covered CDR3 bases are TGTGCCAGCAGCTTAGGGACAGGGGGATACCACGAG. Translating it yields CASSLGTGGYHE. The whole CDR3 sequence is CASSLGTGGYHEQYF.

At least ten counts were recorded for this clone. CDR3 amino acids: CASSLNAYEQYF. The CDR3 DNA, read in part, is TGTGCCAGCAGCTTGAATGCGTACGAG. The chain has TRBV5-6 and TRBJ2-7, with D hard to call. The read falls 3 residues short of the CDR3 end, and the missing part is taken from the germline J gene. V was trimmed by 1 base and J by 4 bases, leaving 6 bases between them. The CDR3 runs to 12 residues. CDR1 and CDR2 from the germline V gene are SGHDT and YYEEEE.

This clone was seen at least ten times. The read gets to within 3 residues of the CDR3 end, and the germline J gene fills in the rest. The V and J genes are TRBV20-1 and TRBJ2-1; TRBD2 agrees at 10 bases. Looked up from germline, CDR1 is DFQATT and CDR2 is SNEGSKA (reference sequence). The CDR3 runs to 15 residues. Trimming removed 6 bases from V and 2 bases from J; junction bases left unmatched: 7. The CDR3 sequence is CSALSGTSAYNEQFF. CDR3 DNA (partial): TGCAGTGCACTATCGGGGACTAGCGCCTACAATGAG.

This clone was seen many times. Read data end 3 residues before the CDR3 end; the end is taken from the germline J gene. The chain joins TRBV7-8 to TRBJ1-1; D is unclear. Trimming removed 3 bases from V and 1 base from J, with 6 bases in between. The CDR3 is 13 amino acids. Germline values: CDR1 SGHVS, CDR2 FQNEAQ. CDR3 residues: CASSFQQNTEAFF. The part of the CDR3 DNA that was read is TGTGCCAGCAGCTTTCAACAGAACACTGAA.

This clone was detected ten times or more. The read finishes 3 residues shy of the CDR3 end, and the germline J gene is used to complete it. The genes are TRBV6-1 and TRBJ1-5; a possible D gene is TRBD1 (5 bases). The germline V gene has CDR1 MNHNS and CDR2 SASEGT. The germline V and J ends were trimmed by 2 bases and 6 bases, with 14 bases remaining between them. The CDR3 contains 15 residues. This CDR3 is CASSERRGVAQPQHF. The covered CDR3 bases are TGTGCCAGCAGTGAAAGGCGGGGGGTCGCTCAGCCC.

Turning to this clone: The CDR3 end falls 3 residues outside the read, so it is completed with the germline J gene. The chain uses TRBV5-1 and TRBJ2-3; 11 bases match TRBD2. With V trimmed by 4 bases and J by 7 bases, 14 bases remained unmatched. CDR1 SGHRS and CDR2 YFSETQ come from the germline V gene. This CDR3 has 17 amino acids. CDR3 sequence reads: CASSVGTSGGITNTQYF. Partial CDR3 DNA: TGCGCCAGCAGCGTCGGTACTAGCGGGGGAATAACCAATACG.